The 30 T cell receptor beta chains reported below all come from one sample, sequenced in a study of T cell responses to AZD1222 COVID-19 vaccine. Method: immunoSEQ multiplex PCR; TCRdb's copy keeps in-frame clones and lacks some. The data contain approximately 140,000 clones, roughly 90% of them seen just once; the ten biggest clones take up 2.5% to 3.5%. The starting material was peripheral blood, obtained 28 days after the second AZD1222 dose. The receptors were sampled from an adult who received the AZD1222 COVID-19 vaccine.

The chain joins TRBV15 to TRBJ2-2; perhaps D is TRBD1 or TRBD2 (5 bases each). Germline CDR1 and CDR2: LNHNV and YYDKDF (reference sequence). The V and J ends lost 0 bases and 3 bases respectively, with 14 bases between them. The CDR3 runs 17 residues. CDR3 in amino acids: CATSRDRAVGDTGELFF. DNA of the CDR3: TGTGCCACCAGCAGAGACAGGGCTGTGGGGGACACCGGGGAGCTGTTTTTT.

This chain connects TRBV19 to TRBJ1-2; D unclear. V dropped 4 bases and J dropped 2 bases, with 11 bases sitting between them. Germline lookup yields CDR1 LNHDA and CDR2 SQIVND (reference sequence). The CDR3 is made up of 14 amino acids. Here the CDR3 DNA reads TGTGCCAGTAGTACTCTCCCATCCAACTATGGCTACACCTTC. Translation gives CASSTLPSNYGYTF.

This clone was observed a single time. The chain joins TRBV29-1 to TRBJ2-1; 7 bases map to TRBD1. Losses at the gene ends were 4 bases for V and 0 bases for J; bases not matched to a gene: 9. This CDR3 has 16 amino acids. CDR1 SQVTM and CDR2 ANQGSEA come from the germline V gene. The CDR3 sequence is CSVAGGVDHSYNEQFF. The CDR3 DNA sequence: TGCAGCGTTGCAGGGGGTGTAGACCACTCCTACAATGAGCAGTTCTTC.

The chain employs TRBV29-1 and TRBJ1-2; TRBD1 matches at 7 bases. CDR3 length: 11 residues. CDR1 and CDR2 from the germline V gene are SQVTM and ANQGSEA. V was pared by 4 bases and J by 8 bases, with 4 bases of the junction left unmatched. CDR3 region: CSVAGGNGYTF. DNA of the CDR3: TGCAGCGTTGCAGGGGGTAACGGCTACACCTTC.

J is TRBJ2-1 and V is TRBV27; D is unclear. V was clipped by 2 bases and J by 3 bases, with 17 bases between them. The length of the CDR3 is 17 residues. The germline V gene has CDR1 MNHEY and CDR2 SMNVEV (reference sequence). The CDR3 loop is CASSLKDGVAYYNEQFF. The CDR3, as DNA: TGTGCCAGCAGTTTAAAAGATGGAGTGGCTTACTACAATGAGCAGTTCTTC.

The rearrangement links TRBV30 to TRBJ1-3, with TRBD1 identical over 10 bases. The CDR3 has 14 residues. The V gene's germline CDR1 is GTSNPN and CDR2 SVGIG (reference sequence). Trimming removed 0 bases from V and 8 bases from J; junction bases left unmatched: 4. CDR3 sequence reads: CAWSVGDRGDTIYF. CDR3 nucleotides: TGTGCCTGGAGTGTAGGGGACAGGGGAGACACCATATATTTT.

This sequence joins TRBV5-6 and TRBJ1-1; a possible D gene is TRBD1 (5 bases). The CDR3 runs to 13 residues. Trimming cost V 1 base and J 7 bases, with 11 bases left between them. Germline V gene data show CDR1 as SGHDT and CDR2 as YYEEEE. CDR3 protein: CASSLTWGGEAFF. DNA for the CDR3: TGTGCCAGCAGCTTGACATGGGGCGGTGAAGCTTTCTTT.

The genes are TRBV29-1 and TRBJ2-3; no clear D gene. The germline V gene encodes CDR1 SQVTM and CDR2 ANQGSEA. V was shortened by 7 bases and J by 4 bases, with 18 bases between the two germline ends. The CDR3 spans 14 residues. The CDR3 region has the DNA TGCAGCGGTAAAAGGACGAACCTACCAGATACGCAGTATTTT. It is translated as CSGKRTNLPDTQYF.

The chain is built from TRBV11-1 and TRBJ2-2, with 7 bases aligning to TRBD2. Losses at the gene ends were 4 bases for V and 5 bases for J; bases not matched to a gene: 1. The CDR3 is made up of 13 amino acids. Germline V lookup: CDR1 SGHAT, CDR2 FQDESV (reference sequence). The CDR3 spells CASSWEGTGELFF. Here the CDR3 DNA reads TGTGCCAGCAGCTGGGAGGGGACCGGGGAGCTGTTTTTT.

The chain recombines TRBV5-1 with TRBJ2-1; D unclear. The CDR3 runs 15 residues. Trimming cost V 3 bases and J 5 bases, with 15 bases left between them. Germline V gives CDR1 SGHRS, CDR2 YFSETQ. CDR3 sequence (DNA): TGCGCCAGCAGCTCGGGCCAGCAAATGCACAATGAGCAGTTCTTC. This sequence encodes CASSSGQQMHNEQFF.

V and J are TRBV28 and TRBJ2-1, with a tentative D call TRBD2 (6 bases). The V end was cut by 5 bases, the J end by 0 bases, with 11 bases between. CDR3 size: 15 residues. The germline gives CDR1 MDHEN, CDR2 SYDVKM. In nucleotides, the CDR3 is TGTGCCAGCAGTCATGGGGGGAGCTCCTACAATGAGCAGTTCTTC. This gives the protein CASSHGGSSYNEQFF. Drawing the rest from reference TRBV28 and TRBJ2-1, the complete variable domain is DVKVTQSSRYLVKRTGEKVFLECVQDMDHENMFWYRQDPGLGLRLIYFSYDVKMKEKGDIPEGYSVSREKKERFSLILESASTNQTSMYLCASSHGGSSYNEQFFGPGTRLTVL.

CDR3 bases: TGTGCCAGCAGCTTAGGATGGAGGGGTAGTGCAGATACGCAGTATTTT. Protein product: CASSLGWRGSADTQYF. The rearrangement links TRBV7-9 to TRBJ2-3, with D possibly being TRBD2 (6 bases). Germline V gives CDR1 SEHNR, CDR2 FQNEAQ (reference sequence). CDR3 size: 16 residues. The ends were cut back, 1 base at V and 4 bases at J, with 15 bases in the middle.

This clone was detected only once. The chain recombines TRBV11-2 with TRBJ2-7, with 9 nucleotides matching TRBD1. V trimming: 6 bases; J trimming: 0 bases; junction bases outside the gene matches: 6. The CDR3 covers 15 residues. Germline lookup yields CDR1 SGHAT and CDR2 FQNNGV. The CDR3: CASSPGTGISYEQYF. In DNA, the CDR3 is TGTGCCAGCAGTCCCGGGACAGGGATCTCCTACGAGCAGTACTTC.

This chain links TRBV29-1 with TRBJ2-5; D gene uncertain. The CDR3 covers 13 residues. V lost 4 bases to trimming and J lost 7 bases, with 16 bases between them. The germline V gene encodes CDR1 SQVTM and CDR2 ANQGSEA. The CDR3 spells CSVVVQPLGTQYF. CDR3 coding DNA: TGCAGCGTTGTTGTGCAACCCCTTGGGACCCAGTACTTC.

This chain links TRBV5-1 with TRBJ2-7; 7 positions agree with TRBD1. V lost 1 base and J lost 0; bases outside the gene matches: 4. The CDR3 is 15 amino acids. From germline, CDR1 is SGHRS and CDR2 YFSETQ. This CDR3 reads CASSLQTGSSYEQYF. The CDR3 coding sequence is TGCGCCAGCAGCTTGCAGACAGGGAGCTCCTACGAGCAGTACTTC.

The CDR3 is CASSGAGVPGELFF. CDR3 sequence (DNA): TGTGCCAGTAGTGGAGCAGGGGTCCCCGGGGAGCTGTTTTTT. The V call is TRBV19, the J call TRBJ2-2; tentative D call: TRBD1 (6 bases). CDR1 and CDR2 (germline): LNHDA, SQIVND (reference sequence). Between the trimmed V and J ends, which lost 5 bases and 6 bases, there was a span of 13 bases. This CDR3 region has 14 residues.

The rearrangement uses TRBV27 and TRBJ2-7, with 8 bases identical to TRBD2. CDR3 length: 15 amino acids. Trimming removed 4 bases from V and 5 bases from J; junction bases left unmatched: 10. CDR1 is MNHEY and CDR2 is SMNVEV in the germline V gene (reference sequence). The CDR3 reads CASSSAGGISDEQYF. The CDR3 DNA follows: TGTGCCAGCAGTTCTGCGGGAGGAATAAGCGACGAGCAGTACTTC.

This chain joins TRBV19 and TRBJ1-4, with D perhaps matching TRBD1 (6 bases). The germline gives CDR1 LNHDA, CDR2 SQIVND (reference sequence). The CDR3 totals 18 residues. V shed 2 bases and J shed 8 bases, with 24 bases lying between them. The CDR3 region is CASSISPPLDGGGEKLFF. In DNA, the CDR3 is TGTGCCAGTAGTATATCACCACCTCTGGACGGAGGGGGGGAAAAACTGTTTTTT.

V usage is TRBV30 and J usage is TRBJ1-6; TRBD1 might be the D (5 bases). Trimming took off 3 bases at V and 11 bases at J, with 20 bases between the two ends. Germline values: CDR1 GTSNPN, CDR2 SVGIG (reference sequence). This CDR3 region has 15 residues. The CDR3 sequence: CAWRGPGGNVAPLHF. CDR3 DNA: TGTGCCTGGAGGGGGCCGGGAGGTAATGTCGCACCCCTCCACTTT.

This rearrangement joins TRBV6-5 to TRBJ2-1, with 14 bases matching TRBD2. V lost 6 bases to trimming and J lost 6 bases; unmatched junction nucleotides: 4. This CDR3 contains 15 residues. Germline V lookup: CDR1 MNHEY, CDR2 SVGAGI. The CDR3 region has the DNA TGTGCCAGCAGCCCGACTAGCGGGAGGGGCAATGAGCAGTTCTTC. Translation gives CASSPTSGRGNEQFF.

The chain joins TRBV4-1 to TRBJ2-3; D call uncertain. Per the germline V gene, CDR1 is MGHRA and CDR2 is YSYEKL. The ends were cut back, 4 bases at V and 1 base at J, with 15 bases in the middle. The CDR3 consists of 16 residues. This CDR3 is CASSLRADVGTDTQYF. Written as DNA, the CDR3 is TGCGCCAGCAGCCTTCGGGCGGATGTTGGCACAGATACGCAGTATTTT.

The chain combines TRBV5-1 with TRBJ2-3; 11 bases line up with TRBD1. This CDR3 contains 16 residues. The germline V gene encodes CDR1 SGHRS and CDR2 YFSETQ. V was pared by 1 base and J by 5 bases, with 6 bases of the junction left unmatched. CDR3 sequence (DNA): TGCGCCAGCAGCTTGATTACGGGACAGGGGGGAGATACGCAGTATTTT. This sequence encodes CASSLITGQGGDTQYF. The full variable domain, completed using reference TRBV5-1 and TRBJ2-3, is KAGVTQTPRYLIKTRGQQVTLSCSPISGHRSVSWYQQTPGQGLQFLFEYFSETQRNKGNFPGRFSGRQFSNSRSEMNVSTLELGDSALYLCASSLITGQGGDTQYFGPGTRLTVL.

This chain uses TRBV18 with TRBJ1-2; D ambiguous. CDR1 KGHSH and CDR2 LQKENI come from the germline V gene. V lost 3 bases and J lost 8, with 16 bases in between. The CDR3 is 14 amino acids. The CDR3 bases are TGTGCCAGCTCACCCCTCGAAGGTCGGATGGGCTACACCTTC. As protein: CASSPLEGRMGYTF.

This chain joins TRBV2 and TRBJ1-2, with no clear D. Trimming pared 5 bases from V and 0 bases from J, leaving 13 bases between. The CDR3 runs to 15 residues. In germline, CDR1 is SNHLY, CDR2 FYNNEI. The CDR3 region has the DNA TGTGCCAGCAGTTATTTTCAGGAGGCTAACTATGGCTACACCTTC. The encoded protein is CASSYFQEANYGYTF.

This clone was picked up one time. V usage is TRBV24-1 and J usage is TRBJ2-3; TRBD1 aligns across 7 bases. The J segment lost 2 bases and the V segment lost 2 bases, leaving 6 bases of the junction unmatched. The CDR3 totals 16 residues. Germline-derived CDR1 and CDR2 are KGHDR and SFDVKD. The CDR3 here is CATSDYTGDFTDTQYF. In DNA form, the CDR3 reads TGTGCCACCAGTGATTATACAGGGGATTTCACAGATACGCAGTATTTT.

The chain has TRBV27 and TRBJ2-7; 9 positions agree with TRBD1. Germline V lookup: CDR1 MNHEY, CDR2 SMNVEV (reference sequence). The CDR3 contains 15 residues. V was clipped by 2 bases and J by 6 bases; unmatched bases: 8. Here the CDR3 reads CASSLTGTGSGEQYF. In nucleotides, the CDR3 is TGTGCCAGCAGTTTAACCGGGACAGGGTCTGGCGAGCAGTACTTC.

The CDR3 nucleotides read TGTGCCAGCAGTTTCACACCGGGAGCCTACTACGAGCAGTACTTC. This translates into CASSFTPGAYYEQYF. The V call is TRBV6-5, the J call TRBJ2-7; TRBD2 might be the D (6 bases). Germline CDR1 reads MNHEY; CDR2 reads SVGAGI. The CDR3 is 15 amino acids. V shed 4 bases and J shed 3 bases, with 16 bases lying between them.

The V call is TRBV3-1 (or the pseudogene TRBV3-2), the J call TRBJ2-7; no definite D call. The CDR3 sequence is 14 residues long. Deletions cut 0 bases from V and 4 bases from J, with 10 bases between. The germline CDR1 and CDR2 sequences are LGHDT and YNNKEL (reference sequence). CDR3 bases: TGTGCCAGCAGCCAAGATGGGGTTGTTTACGAGCAGTACTTC. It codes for CASSQDGVVYEQYF.

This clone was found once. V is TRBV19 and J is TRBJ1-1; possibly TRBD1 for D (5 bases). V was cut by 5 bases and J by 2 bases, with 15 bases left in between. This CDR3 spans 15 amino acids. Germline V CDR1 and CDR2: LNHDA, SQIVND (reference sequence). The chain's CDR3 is CASSATPDSNTEAFF. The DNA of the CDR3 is TGTGCCAGTAGTGCAACCCCAGACAGCAACACTGAAGCTTTCTTT.

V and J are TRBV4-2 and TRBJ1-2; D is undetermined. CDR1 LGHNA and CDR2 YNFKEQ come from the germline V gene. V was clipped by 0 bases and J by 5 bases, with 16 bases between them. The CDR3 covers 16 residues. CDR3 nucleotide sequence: TGTGCCAGCAGCCAAGATAAGCCAGGAATTAAATATGGCTACACCTTC. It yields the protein CASSQDKPGIKYGYTF.